Listed here is a single T cell receptor (beta chain). The antigen remains unidentified. CDR1 and CDR2 from the germline V gene are SGDLS and YYNGEE. The CDR3 spans 18 residues. V lost 0 bases to trimming and J lost 0 bases; unmatched junction nucleotides: 6. The sample comes from a study of cytomegalovirus exposure and HLA in healthy donors. Study context: An early data release held tens of millions of unique TCRs from HLA-typed donors. Points from the study as a whole: The CMV antigen specificity of a few CMV-associated chains was confirmed through in vitro analysis.

The PCR had 60 Vbeta and 13 Jbeta primers. Libraries were prepared by immunoSEQ multiplex PCR; TCRdb keeps only in-frame clonotypes and omits some of them. The sample consists of roughly 240,000 clones, roughly 82% of them appearing once. Donors were ostensibly healthy at sampling, although undocumented immune exposures were probable. The V and J genes are TRBV9 and TRBJ1-3, with TRBD1 matching 10 bases. This TCR was recovered from a woman in her forties in good health and CMV-seropositive. Sequenced: PBMCs. The CDR3 reads CASSVDGQGGRSGNTIYF. The CDR3 DNA is TGTGCCAGCAGCGTAGACGGACAGGGGGGACGCTCTGGAAACACCATATATTTT.